This T cell receptor (beta chain) came from a study of blood T cell repertoires in COVID-19 (TCRdb year 2020). At the level of the whole study: The collaborator samples originated in the United States, Italy and Spain and spanned the acute and convalescent phases of COVID-19. The prospective study material was composed of cDNA or gDNA derived from T cells, B-cell-depleted T cells, or PBMCs. Subjects who had been exposed to COVID-19, were actively infected with it, or had recovered from it provided the deeply sampled blood TCRbeta repertoires that made up the dataset. The repertoires were released in a freely available public database meant as a resource for research on the immune response to SARS-CoV-2. The samples were drawn from the first 160 participants of the ongoing ImmuneRACE study and from more than 1,000 subjects provided by 6 global collaborators. A de-identified subject ID, COVID-19 status, age in years and sex were almost always included in the sample metadata. HLA class I and class II types, where available, came from metadata supplied by the sample provider rather than from assay-based typing.

A remark on this clone: Its antigen remains unidentified. Base qualities are not provided; no much larger clone lies one nucleotide away.

Results and caveats for the whole study, not just this receptor: The quantity of clinical and demographic metadata differed by source and by participant and was supplied without curation.

In Seattle, one collaborating source enrolled patients while the infection was active and tracked those patients longitudinally over the course of disease. Each collaborating institution followed its own protocols to collect whole blood in K2EDTA tubes. For TCRbeta analysis, collaborators shipped samples in one of three forms: frozen whole blood, isolated PBMCs, or DNA extracted from either of those sample types. Per the germline V gene, LGHNA is the CDR1 and YNFKEQ is the CDR2. The cysteine opens and the phenylalanine closes a CDR3 of 18 amino acids. Of the read, only the CDR3 DNA is kept; its 54 bases are in frame from base 1. Relative to germline, V is 0 bases shorter and J is 9 bases shorter, with 21 bases between their ends. TCRbeta CDR3 regions were amplified from genomic DNA by means of the immunoSEQ Assay, a bias-controlled multiplex PCR. The published analysis was carried out like this. Within the assay, amplification of reference gene primers was used to estimate how many nucleated cells each sample contained. To quantify the absolute abundance of each unique TCRbeta CDR3 rearrangement, sequence reads were collapsed and filtered. For each sample, productive Simpson clonality was calculated as the square root of Simpson's diversity index across productive rearrangements. The table comes from immuneACCESS by way of TCRdb, which keeps in-frame sequences with V and J called. Part of the clones is missing from these tables; in studies checked, under half for an unresolved V gene and the rest for unknown reasons. V, J and clone size were drawn from that table, and D and trimming were deduced from the DNA. The sample records hundreds of thousands of clones, around 86% of which are singletons. The leading ten clones occupy approximately 5% of the sample.

This TCR was recovered from a woman of 80 years or more with COVID-19, enrolled during active disease. What was sequenced was peripheral blood. Recombination linked TRBV4-2 to TRBJ1-6; matching of 6 bases hints at TRBD1 as the D gene. The CDR3 is CASSQDRKQGLLTSPLHF. In nucleotide form, the sequence is TGTGCCAGCAGCCAAGATAGAAAACAGGGACTATTGACTTCACCCCTCCACTTT.